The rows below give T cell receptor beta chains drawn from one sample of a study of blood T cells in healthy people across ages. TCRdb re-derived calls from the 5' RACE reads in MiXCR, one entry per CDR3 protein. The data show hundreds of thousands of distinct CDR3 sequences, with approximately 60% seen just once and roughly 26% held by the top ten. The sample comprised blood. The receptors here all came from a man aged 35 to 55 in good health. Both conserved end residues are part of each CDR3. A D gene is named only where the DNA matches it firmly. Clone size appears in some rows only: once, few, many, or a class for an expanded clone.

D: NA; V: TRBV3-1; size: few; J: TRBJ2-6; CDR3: CASSYPQGSGANVLTF; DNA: TGTGCCAGCAGCTACCCACAGGGCTCGGGGGCCAACGTCCTGACTTTC
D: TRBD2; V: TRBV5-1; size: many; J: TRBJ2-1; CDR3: CASSLIAGVSYNEQFF; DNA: TGCGCCAGCAGCCTCATAGCGGGGGTCTCCTACAATGAGCAGTTCTTC
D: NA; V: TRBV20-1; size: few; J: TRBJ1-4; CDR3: CSLAHSGGRVEKLFF; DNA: TGCAGTCTGGCCCACAGTGGGGGAAGAGTTGAAAAACTGTTTTTT
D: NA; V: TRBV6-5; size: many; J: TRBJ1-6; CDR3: CASSSGDNSPLHF; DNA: TGTGCCAGCAGTTCCGGGGATAATTCACCCCTCCACTTT
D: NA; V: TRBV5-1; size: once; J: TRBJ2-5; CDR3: CASQQWAAGHQETQYF; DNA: TGCGCCAGCCAGCAGTGGGCGGCGGGACACCAAGAGACCCAGTACTTC
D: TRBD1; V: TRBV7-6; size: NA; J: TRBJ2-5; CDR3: CASSLIIGGQGETQYF; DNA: TGTGCCAGCAGCTTAATTATAGGGGGACAGGGAGAGACCCAGTACTTC
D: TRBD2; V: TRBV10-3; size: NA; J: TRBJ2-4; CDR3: CAITGAGTVEQYF; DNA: TGTGCCATCACTGGAGCGGGAACAGTAGAGCAGTACTTC
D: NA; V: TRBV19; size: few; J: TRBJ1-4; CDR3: CASSPRTHGEKLFF; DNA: TGTGCCAGTAGTCCACGGACACACGGAGAAAAACTGTTTTTT
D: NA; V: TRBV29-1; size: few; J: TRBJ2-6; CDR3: CSVGQPRGGANVLTF; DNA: TGCAGCGTTGGGCAGCCCCGAGGAGGGGCCAACGTCCTGACTTTC
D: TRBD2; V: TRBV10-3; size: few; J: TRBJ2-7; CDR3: CAIERVSASGRREQYF; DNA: TGTGCCATAGAACGTGTCTCCGCTAGCGGGAGGCGCGAGCAGTACTTC
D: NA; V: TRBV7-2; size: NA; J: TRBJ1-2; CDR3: CASSLSGSWGDGYTF; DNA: TGTGCCAGCAGCTTATCGGGCAGCTGGGGGGATGGCTACACCTTC
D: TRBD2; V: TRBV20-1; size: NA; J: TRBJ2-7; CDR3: CSALGGPPDFEEQYF; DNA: TGCAGTGCCCTGGGAGGGCCCCCTGACTTTGAGGAGCAGTACTTC